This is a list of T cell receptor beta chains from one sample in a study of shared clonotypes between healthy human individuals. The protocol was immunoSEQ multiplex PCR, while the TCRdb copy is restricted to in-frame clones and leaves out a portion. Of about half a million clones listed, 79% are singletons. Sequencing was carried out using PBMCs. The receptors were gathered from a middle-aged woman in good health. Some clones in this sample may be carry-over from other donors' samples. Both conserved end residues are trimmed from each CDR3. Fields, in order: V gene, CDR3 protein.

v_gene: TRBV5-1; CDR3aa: ASSLQLQETQY
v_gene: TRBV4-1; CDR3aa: ASSQGSGATYNEQF
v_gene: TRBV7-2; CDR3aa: ASSLDSGRASEQF
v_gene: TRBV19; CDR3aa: ASSIFRDWNTEAF
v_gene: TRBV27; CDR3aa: ASGRGGPPSYEQY
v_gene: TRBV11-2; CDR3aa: ASSSTPGTSQY
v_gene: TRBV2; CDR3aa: ASSGLGTSGETQY
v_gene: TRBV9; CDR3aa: ASSVGGSGTGELF
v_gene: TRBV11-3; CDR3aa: ASSLTSLDTQY
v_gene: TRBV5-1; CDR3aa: ASRAERYGYT
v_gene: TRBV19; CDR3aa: ASSPSWLGYEQY
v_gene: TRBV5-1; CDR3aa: ASSPGTTGNTIY